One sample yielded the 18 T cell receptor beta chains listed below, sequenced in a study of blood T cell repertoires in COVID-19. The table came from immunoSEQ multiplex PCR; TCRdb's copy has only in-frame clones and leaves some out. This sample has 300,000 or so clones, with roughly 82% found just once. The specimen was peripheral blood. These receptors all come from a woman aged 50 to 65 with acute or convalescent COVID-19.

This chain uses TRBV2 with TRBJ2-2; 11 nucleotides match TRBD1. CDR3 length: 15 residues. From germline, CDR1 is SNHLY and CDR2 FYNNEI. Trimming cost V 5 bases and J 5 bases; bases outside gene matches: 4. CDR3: CASSPGQGGTGELFF. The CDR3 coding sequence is TGTGCCAGCAGTCCGGGACAGGGGGGTACCGGGGAGCTGTTTTTT.

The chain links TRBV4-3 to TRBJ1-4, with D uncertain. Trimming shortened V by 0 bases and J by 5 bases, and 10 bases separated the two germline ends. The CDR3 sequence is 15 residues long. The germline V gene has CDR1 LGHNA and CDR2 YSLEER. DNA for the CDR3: TGCGCCAGCAGCCAAGAAGGACGGGAGAATGAAAAACTGTTTTTT. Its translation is CASSQEGRENEKLFF.

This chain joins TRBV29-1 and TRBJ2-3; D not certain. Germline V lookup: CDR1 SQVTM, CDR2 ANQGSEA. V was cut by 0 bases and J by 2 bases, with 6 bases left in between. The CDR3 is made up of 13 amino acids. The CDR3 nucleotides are TGCAGCGTTGAAGATCGGGTCACAGATACGCAGTATTTT. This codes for CSVEDRVTDTQYF.

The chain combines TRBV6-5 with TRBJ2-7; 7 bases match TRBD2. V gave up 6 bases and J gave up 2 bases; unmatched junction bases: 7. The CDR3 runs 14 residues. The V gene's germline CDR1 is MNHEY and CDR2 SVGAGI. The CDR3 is CASRAKRGAYEQYF. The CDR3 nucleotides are TGTGCCAGCAGGGCGAAACGGGGGGCCTACGAGCAGTACTTC.

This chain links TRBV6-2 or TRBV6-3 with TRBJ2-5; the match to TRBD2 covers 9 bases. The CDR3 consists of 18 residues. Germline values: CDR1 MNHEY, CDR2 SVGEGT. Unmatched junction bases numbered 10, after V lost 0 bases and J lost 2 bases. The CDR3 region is CASSYSVSGREKQETQYF. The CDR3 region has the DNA TGTGCCAGCAGTTACTCGGTTAGCGGGAGAGAAAAACAAGAGACCCAGTACTTC.

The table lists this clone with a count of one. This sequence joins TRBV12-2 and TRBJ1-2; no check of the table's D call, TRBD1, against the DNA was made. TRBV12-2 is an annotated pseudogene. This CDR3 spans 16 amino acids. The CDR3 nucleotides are TGTGCAAGTCGCTCGTTACAGGGGGCCACACTCTATGGCTACACCTTC. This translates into CASRSLQGATLYGYTF.

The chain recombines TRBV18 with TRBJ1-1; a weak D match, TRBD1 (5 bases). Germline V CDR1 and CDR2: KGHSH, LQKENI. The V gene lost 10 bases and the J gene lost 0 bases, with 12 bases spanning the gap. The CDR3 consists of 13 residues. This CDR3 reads CATQDTMNTEAFF. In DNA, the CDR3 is TGTGCCACACAGGACACCATGAACACTGAAGCTTTCTTT.

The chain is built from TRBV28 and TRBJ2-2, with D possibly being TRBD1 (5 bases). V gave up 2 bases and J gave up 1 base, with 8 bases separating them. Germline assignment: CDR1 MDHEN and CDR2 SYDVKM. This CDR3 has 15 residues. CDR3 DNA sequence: TGTGCCAGCAGTTTACAGGGATGGAACACCGGGGAGCTGTTTTTT. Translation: CASSLQGWNTGELFF.

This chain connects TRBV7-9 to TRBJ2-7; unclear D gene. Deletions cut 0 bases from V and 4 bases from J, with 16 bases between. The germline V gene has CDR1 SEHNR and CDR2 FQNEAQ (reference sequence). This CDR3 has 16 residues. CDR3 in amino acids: CASSLAKSSLGYEQYF. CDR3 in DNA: TGTGCCAGCAGCTTAGCGAAAAGCTCCCTCGGGTACGAGCAGTACTTC. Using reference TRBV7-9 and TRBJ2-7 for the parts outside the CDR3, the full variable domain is DTGVSQNPRHKITKRGQNVTFRCDPISEHNRLYWYRQTLGQGPEFLTYFQNEAQLEKSRLLSDRFSAERPKGSFSTLEIQRTEQGDSAMYLCASSLAKSSLGYEQYFGPGTRLTVT.

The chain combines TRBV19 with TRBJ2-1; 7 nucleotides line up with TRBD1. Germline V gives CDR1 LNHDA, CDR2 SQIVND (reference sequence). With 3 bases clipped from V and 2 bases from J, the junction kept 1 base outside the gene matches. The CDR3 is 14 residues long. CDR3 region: CASSMGQTYNEQFF. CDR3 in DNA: TGTGCCAGTAGTATGGGACAGACCTACAATGAGCAGTTCTTC. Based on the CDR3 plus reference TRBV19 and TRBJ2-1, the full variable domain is DGGITQSPKYLFRKEGQNVTLSCEQNLNHDAMYWYRQDPGQGLRLIYYSQIVNDFQKGDIAEGYSVSREKKESFPLTVTSAQKNPTAFYLCASSMGQTYNEQFFGPGTRLTVL.

The CDR3 nucleotides read TGTGCCAGCAGTGAGACACCCATTCAAGAGACCCAGTACTTC. Its translation is CASSETPIQETQYF. This rearrangement joins TRBV28 to TRBJ2-5; D gene uncertain. V shed 5 bases and J shed 2 bases, with 12 bases lying between them. The length of the CDR3 is 14 residues. Germline lookup yields CDR1 MDHEN and CDR2 SYDVKM.

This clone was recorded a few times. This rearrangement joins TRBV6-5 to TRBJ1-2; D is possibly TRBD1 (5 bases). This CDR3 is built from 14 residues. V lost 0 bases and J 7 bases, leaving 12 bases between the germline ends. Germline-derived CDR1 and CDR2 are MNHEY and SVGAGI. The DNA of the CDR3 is TGTGCCAGCAGTTACTCGTTTGCAGGGTTTGGCTACACCTTC. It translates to CASSYSFAGFGYTF.

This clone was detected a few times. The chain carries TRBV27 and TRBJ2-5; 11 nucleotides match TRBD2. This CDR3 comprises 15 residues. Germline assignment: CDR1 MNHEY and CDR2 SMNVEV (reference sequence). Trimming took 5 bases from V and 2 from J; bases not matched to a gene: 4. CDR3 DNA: TGTGCCAGCAGTCCGACTAGCGGGGTTCAAGAGACCCAGTACTTC. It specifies CASSPTSGVQETQYF.

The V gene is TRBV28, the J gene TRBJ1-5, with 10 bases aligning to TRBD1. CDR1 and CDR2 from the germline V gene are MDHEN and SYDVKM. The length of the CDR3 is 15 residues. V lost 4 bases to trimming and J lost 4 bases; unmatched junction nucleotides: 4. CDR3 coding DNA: TGTGCCAGCAGTTCGGGACAGGGGCTTAATCAGCCCCAGCATTTT. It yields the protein CASSSGQGLNQPQHF.

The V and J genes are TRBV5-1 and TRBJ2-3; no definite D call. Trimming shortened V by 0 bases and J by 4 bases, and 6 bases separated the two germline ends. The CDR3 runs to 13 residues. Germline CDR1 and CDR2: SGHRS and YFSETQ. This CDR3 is CASSLELPDTQYF. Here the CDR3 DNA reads TGCGCCAGCAGCTTGGAACTGCCAGATACGCAGTATTTT.

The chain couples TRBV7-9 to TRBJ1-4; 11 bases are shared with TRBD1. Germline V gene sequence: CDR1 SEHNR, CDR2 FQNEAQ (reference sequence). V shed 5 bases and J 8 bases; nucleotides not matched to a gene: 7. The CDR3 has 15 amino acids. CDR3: CASSDLDRGHEKLFF. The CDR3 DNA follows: TGTGCCAGCAGCGACCTGGACAGGGGGCACGAAAAACTGTTTTTT.

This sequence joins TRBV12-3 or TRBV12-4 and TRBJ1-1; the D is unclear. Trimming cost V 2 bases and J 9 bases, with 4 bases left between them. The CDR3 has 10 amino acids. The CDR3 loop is CASSLFKAFF. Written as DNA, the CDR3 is TGTGCCAGCAGTTTATTTAAAGCTTTCTTT.

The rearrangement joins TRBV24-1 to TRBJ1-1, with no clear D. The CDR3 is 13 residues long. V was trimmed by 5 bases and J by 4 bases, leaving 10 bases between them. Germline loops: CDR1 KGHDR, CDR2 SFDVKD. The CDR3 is CATSGERGTEAFF. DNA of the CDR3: TGTGCCACCAGTGGTGAACGGGGCACTGAAGCTTTCTTT.